One TCR beta chain is described in this entry. It has no known antigen specificity. Base qualities are not recorded, but no much larger clone differs from it by a single base. Deletion took 5 bases off V and 7 bases off J, with a span of 23 bases between the germline ends. Based on the germline V gene, the CDR1 and CDR2 sequences are SGHTA and FQGNSA. There are 16 amino acids in the CDR3, from cysteine to phenylalanine inclusive. Here the CDR3 DNA is all that survives: 48 bases in frame from base 1. Enrolling through a virtual design, the prospective study's participants ranged in age from roughly 18 to 95 years and lived across roughly 24 United States geographic areas. In the prospective study, participants were assigned to cohorts based on the clinical history participants reported in a screening survey and a study questionnaire. Recovered participants in ImmuneRACE Cohort 3 were defined by two consecutive negative NP/OP PCR tests, clearance by a healthcare professional, or resolution of symptoms. Each participant in the prospective study had whole blood, serum and a nasopharyngeal or oropharyngeal swab collected by mobile phlebotomists. Additional blood draws and questionnaires over an approximately 2-month period could optionally be provided by prospective study participants. Prospective study blood samples were shipped either frozen or at room temperature before DNA extraction.

The immunoSEQ Assay, a bias-controlled multiplex PCR, was used to amplify TCRbeta CDR3 regions from genomic DNA. Per the authors' processing: Within the assay, amplification of reference gene primers was used to estimate how many nucleated cells each sample contained. To quantify the absolute abundance of each unique TCRbeta CDR3 rearrangement, sequence reads were collapsed and filtered. For each sample, productive Simpson clonality was calculated as the square root of Simpson's diversity index across productive rearrangements. Entries here come from immuneACCESS through TCRdb and include only in-frame sequences with V and J called. Some clones fail to appear in such tables; in the studies checked, an unresolved V gene covers under half of the shortfall, and the cause of the remainder is unknown. V, J and clone size are taken as reported in that table, and D and trimming were inferred from the DNA itself. In this sample the table shows approximately 160,000 clones, 83% of which occur a single time. Together, the top ten hold about 4.4% of the sample.

This entry comes from a study of blood T cell repertoires in COVID-19 (dated by TCRdb to about 2020). Describing the broader study: Samples from collaborators originated in the United States, Italy and Spain and spanned both the acute and convalescent phases of COVID-19. A freely available public database, intended as a resource for researchers studying the immune response to SARS-CoV-2, is where the repertoires were released. A de-identified subject ID, COVID-19 status, age in years and sex were almost always included in the sample metadata. The dataset comprised deeply sampled blood TCRbeta repertoires from subjects exposed to, actively infected with, or recovered from COVID-19. Where HLA class I and class II types were available, the types were taken from metadata supplied by the sample provider, not from assay-based typing. Samples came from the ongoing ImmuneRACE study (first 160 participants) plus 1,254 subjects from 6 global collaborators. The material from the prospective study consisted of cDNA or gDNA derived from T cells, B-cell-depleted T cells, or PBMCs.

Results the study describes overall, beyond this receptor: The amount of clinical and demographic metadata varied by source and participant and was provided uncurated.

What was sequenced was PBMCs or T cells enriched from blood (not recorded which). Recombination joined TRBV7-2 with TRBJ1-2, with TRBD1 perhaps the D gene, on 5 matching bases. This TCR derives from a woman aged 50 to 60 who had recovered from COVID-19. The CDR3 region has the sequence CASSRTLDPLGSGYTF. The DNA is TGTGCCAGCAGCCGGACATTGGACCCCCTGGGAAGTGGCTACACCTTC.